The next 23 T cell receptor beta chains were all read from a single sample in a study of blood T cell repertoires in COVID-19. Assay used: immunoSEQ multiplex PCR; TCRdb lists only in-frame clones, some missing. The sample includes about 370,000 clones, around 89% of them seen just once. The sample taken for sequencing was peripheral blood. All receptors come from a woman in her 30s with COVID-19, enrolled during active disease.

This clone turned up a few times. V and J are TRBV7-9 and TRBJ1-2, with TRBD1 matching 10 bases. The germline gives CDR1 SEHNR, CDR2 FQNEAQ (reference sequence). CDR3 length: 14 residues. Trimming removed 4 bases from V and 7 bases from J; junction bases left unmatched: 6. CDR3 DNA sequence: TGTGCCAGCAGCTCGACAGGGGGCCATGGTGGCTACACCTTC. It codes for CASSSTGGHGGYTF.

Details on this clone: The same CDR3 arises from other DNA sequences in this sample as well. The CDR3 sequence: CASSLAGGANTGELFF. The CDR3 DNA reads TGTGCCAGCAGCTTAGCGGGGGGAGCAAACACCGGGGAGCTGTTTTTT. The chain has TRBV7-2 and TRBJ2-2; a weak D match, TRBD2 (6 bases). Trimming left V 0 bases short and J 2 bases short, with 10 bases between. The CDR3 contains 16 residues. The germline gives CDR1 SGHTA, CDR2 FQGNSA.

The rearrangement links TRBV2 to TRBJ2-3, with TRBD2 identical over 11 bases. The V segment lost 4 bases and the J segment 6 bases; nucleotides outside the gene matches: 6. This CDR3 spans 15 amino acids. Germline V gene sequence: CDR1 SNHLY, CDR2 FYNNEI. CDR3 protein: CASSALAGEFDTQYF. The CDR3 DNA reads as TGTGCCAGCAGTGCACTAGCGGGAGAATTTGATACGCAGTATTTT.

DNA of the CDR3: TGTGCCATCAGTGAGTCGACGGGGGAGGGAGAGACCCAGTACTTC. This encodes CAISESTGEGETQYF. The rearrangement joins TRBV10-3 to TRBJ2-5, with 7 bases aligning to TRBD2. V shed 0 bases, J shed 4 bases, and the junction held 5 bases outside the gene matches. Germline values: CDR1 ENHRY, CDR2 SYGVKD. The CDR3 is made up of 15 amino acids.

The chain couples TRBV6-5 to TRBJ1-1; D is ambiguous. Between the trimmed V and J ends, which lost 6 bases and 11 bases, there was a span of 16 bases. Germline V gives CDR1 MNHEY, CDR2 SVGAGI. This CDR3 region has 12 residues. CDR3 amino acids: CASSYIQLWAFF. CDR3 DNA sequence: TGTGCCAGCAGCTACATACAGCTGTGGGCTTTCTTT.

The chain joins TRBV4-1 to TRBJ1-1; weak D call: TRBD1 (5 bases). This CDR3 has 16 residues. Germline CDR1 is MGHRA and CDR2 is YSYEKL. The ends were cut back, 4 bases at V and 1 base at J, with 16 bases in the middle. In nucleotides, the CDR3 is TGCGCCAGCAGCCGGACGGGTGGGGCCGGGAACACTGAAGCTTTCTTT. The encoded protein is CASSRTGGAGNTEAFF.

CDR3 in DNA: TGTGCCAGCAGAGCGTCAAGAGAGGAGCAGTACTTC. Translating gives CASRASREEQYF. The rearrangement joins TRBV28 to TRBJ2-7; D is uncertain. The germline V gene encodes CDR1 MDHEN and CDR2 SYDVKM. This CDR3 is 12 amino acids long. V was cut by 6 bases and J by 7 bases, with 13 bases left in between.

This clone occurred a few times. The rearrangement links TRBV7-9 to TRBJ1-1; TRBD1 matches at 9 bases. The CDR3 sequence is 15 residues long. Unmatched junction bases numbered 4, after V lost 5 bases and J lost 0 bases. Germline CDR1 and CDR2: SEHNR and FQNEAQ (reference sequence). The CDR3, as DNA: TGTGCCAGCAGCGGGACAGGGTCGGTGAACACTGAAGCTTTCTTT. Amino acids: CASSGTGSVNTEAFF.

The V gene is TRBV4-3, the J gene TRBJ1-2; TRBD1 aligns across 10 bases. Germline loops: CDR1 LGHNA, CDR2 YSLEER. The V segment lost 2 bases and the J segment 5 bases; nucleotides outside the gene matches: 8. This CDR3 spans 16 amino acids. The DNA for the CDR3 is TGCGCCAGCAGCCAATCCTCGACAGGGGGCGGTTATGGCTACACCTTC. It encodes CASSQSSTGGGYGYTF.

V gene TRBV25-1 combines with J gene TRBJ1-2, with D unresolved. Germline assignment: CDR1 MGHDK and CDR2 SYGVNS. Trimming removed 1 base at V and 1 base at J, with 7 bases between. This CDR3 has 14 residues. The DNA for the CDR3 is TGTGCCAGCAGTGAATTGGGCAGTAACTATGGCTACACCTTC. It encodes CASSELGSNYGYTF.

The CDR3 DNA follows: TGCGCCAGCAGACTAGGACAGGGTGGGGAGACCCAGTACTTC. This codes for CASRLGQGGETQYF. J is TRBJ2-5 and V is TRBV5-1; 8 bases map to TRBD1. V dropped 5 bases and J dropped 5; count of bases not matched to a gene: 8. The CDR3 runs 14 residues. The germline CDR1 and CDR2 sequences are SGHRS and YFSETQ.

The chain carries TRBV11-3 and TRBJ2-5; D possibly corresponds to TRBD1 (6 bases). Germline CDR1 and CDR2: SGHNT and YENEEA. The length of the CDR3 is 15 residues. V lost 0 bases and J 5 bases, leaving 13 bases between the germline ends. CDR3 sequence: CASSLETGLGETQYF. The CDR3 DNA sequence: TGTGCCAGCAGCTTAGAAACAGGGCTGGGGGAGACCCAGTACTTC. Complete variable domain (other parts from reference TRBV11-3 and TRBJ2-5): EAGVVQSPRYKIIEKKQPVAFWCNPISGHNTLYWYLQNLGQGPELLIRYENEEAVDDSQLPKDRFSAERLKGVDSTLKIQPAELGDSAVYLCASSLETGLGETQYFGPGTRLLVL.

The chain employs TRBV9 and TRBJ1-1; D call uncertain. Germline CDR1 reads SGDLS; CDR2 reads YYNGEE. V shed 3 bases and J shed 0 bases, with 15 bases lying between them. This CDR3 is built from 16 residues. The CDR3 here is CASSETTGRVNTEAFF. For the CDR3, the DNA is TGTGCCAGCAGCGAAACGACGGGAAGGGTGAACACTGAAGCTTTCTTT. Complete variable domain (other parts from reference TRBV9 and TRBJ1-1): DSGVTQTPKHLITATGQRVTLRCSPRSGDLSVYWYQQSLDQGLQFLIQYYNGEERAKGNILERFSAQQFPDLHSELNLSSLELGDSALYFCASSETTGRVNTEAFFGQGTRLTVV.

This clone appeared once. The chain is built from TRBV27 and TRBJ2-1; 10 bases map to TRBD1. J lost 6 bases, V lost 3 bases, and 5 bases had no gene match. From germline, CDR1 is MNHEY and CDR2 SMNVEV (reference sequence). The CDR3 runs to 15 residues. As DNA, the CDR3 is TGTGCCAGCAGTTTCCCCGGGACAGGGGTCAATGAGCAGTTCTTC. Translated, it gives CASSFPGTGVNEQFF.

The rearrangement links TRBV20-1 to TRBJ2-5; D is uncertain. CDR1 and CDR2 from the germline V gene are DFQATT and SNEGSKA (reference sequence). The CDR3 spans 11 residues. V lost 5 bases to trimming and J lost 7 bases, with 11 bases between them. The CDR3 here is CSAPFPLTQYF. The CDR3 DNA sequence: TGCAGTGCTCCCTTCCCCCTGACCCAGTACTTC.

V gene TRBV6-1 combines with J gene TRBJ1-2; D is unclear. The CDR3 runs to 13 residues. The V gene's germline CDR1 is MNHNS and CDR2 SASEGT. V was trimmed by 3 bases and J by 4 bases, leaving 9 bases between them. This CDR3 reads CASSERDRYGYTF. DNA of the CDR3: TGTGCCAGCAGTGAGAGGGATCGCTATGGCTACACCTTC.

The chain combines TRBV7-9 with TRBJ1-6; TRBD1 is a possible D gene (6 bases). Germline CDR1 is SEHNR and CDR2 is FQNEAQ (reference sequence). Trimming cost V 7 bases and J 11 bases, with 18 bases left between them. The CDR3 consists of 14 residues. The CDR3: CASTWEGVGAPLHF. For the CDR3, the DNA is TGTGCCAGCACCTGGGAGGGGGTTGGCGCACCCCTCCACTTT.

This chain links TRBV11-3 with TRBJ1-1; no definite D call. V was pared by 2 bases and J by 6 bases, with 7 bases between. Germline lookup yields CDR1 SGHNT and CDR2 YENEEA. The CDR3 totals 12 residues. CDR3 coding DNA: TGTGCCAGCAGCTTAATCGGAGCTGAAGCTTTCTTT. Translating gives CASSLIGAEAFF.

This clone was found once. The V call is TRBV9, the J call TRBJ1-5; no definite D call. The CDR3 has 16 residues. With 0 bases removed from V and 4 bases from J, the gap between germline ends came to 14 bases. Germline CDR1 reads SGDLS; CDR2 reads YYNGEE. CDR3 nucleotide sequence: TGTGCCAGCAGCGTAGGAGCTCGTAGGGAGAATCAGCCCCAGCATTTT. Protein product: CASSVGARRENQPQHF.

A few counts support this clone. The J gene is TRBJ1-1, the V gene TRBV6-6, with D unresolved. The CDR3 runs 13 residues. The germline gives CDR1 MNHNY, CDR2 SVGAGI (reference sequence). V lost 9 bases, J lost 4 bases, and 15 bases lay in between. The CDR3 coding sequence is TGTGCCAGTACGGAGGGATGGGGCACTGAAGCTTTCTTT. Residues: CASTEGWGTEAFF.

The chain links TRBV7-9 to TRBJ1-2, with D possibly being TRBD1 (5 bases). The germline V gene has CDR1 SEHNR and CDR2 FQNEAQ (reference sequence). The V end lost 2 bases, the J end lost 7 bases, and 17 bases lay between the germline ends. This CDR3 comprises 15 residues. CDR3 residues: CASSLQGPSASGYTF. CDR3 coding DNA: TGTGCCAGCAGCTTACAGGGTCCCTCGGCTTCTGGCTACACCTTC.

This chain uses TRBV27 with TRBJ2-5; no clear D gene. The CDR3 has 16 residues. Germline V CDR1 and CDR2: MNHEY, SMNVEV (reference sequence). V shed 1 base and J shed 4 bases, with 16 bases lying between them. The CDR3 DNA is TGTGCCAGCAGTTTATACGCCGGAGCGAAGGTAGAGACCCAGTACTTC. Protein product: CASSLYAGAKVETQYF.

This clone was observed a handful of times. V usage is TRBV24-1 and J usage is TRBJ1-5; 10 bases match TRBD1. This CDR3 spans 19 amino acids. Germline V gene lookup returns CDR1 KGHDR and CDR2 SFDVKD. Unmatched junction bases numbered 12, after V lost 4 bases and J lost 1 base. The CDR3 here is CATSDPRTGGTSSNQPQHF. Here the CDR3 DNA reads TGTGCCACCAGTGACCCCAGGACAGGGGGTACCTCGAGCAATCAGCCCCAGCATTTT.